This T cell receptor beta chain derives from a study of T-cell memory formation after mild COVID-19. Study findings and constraints: Among clones peaking at day 37 in the second wave, SARS-CoV-2 specificity remained unconfirmed.

TCRdb recomputed calls from the 5' RACE reads with MiXCR, one row per CDR3 protein. This table holds 100,000 to 150,000 distinct CDR3 sequences, about 5.9% found once. Remarks on this clonotype: Its antigen is not identified.

Germline V CDR1 and CDR2: KGHSH, LQKENI. CDR3 length: 16 amino acids. V lost 0 bases and J lost 1, with 7 bases in between. The receptor was isolated from an adult woman who had mild COVID-19 (a few samples of this study predate the infection). Cell type and time point are not known. J is TRBJ2-6 and V is TRBV18; tentatively, D is TRBD1 (5 bases). Sequenced: PBMCs or a T cell subset sorted from them (not recorded which). CDR3 region: CASSPPGRSGANVLTF. The CDR3 coding sequence is TGTGCCAGCTCACCACCGGGGCGGTCTGGGGCCAACGTCCTGACTTTC.